This paragraph reports one TCR beta chain. Its antigen is unknown. CDR3 length equals 16 residues. The germline gives CDR1 SGHAT, CDR2 FQNNGV. The ends were cut back, 5 bases at V and 5 bases at J, with 18 bases in the middle. These data are taken from a study of cytomegalovirus exposure and HLA in healthy donors. Both 60 Vbeta primers and 13 Jbeta primers went into the PCR. The table came from immunoSEQ multiplex PCR; TCRdb's copy has only in-frame clones and leaves some out. The sample has approximately 170,000 clones, under 80% seen once. Study findings and constraints: Some V segments could not be told apart, so they were left out, TRBV6-2 and TRBV6-3 among them.

The TCR originated in a female donor in good health and CMV-seronegative. Sequenced material: PBMCs. The chain couples TRBV11-2 to TRBJ1-4; D unresolved. This CDR3 is CASSPYLSVPNEKLFF. DNA for the CDR3: TGTGCCAGCAGCCCCTATCTATCGGTCCCGAATGAAAAACTGTTTTTT.